These T cell receptor beta chains were read from a single sample in a study of OX40 agonist ivuxolimab in advanced cancers. Data came from immunoSEQ multiplex PCR; TCRdb stores just in-frame clones and leaves some out. The data show tens of thousands of clones, roughly 86% seen once. Source: CD4+ or CD8+ T cells sorted from blood, taken in a trial of the OX40 agonist ivuxolimab. The origin of the receptors is an adult with an advanced solid tumor such as melanoma, head and neck, liver or kidney cancer. Each CDR3 is given with its conserved first and last residue. A D gene is named only where the DNA matches it firmly. Clone size, where shown, is once, few, many, or a class for clones that have expanded.

J gene: TRBJ2-1
D gene: -
clone size: -
V gene: TRBV5-4
CDR3 DNA: TGTGCCAGCAGAGGGTCCTACAATGAGCAGTTCTTC
CDR3 protein: CASRGSYNEQFF

J gene: TRBJ2-2
D gene: -
clone size: -
V gene: TRBV7-8
CDR3 DNA: TGTGCCAGCAGCTTTTTGGAGGGCAGCACCGGGGAGCTGTTTTTT
CDR3 protein: CASSFLEGSTGELFF

J gene: TRBJ2-7
D gene: TRBD1
clone size: -
V gene: TRBV27
CDR3 DNA: TGTGCCAGCAGTTTAGGACAGGGGGCTTCCTACGAGCAGTACTTC
CDR3 protein: CASSLGQGASYEQYF

J gene: TRBJ2-1
D gene: -
clone size: -
V gene: TRBV5-1
CDR3 DNA: TGCGCCAGCAGCTTGGCCATGGGGGCAGGGGTGCGGAATGAGCAGTTCTTC
CDR3 protein: CASSLAMGAGVRNEQFF

J gene: TRBJ2-7
D gene: -
clone size: -
V gene: TRBV11-3
CDR3 DNA: TGTGCCAGCAGCTTAAGGGTAGGGTTGTACGAGCAGTACTTC
CDR3 protein: CASSLRVGLYEQYF

J gene: TRBJ2-7
D gene: -
clone size: -
V gene: TRBV7-4
CDR3 DNA: TGTGCCAGCAGCCACCGTGAGGGTGTGTGGAGGCGGGAGCAGTACTTC
CDR3 protein: CASSHREGVWRREQYF

J gene: TRBJ2-1
D gene: -
clone size: -
V gene: TRBV11-3
CDR3 DNA: TGTGCCAGCAGCCCGCCCGTCCCCTTTTACAATGAGCAGTTCTTC
CDR3 protein: CASSPPVPFYNEQFF

J gene: TRBJ2-5
D gene: TRBD2
clone size: -
V gene: TRBV7-2
CDR3 DNA: TGTGCCAGCAGCTTAGATGCGGGAGGGGTAAAGACCCAGTACTTC
CDR3 protein: CASSLDAGGVKTQYF

J gene: TRBJ1-4
D gene: -
clone size: once
V gene: TRBV12-5
CDR3 DNA: TGTGCTAGTGGCCAGGGGAGGGACCTTAATGAAAAACTGTTTTTT
CDR3 protein: CASGQGRDLNEKLFF

J gene: TRBJ2-6
D gene: -
clone size: few
V gene: TRBV9
CDR3 DNA: TGTGCCAGCAGCGTAGAAGATTTTAGCTCTGGGGCCAACGTCCTGACTTTC
CDR3 protein: CASSVEDFSSGANVLTF

J gene: TRBJ2-7
D gene: TRBD1
clone size: -
V gene: TRBV6-6
CDR3 DNA: TGTGCCAGCACCCCTCGGGGACAGCTCTCCTACGAGCAGTACTTC
CDR3 protein: CASTPRGQLSYEQYF

J gene: TRBJ2-5
D gene: TRBD1
clone size: -
V gene: TRBV19
CDR3 DNA: TGTGCCAGTAGGGAGGACAGGGCCGGAGGGACCCAGTACTTC
CDR3 protein: CASREDRAGGTQYF

J gene: TRBJ1-4
D gene: -
clone size: -
V gene: TRBV19
CDR3 DNA: TGTGCCAGTAGTATAGGGGTGGCAGAGAATGAAAAACTGTTTTTT
CDR3 protein: CASSIGVAENEKLFF

J gene: TRBJ2-1
D gene: TRBD2
clone size: -
V gene: TRBV7-9
CDR3 DNA: TGTGCCAGCAGCTTAAGCGGGGCGGATTACAATGAGCAGTTCTTC
CDR3 protein: CASSLSGADYNEQFF

J gene: TRBJ2-7
D gene: -
clone size: -
V gene: TRBV19
CDR3 DNA: TGTGCCAGTAGTATAGACTGGAACCTCGCGGTCCCCTACGAGCAGTACTTC
CDR3 protein: CASSIDWNLAVPYEQYF

J gene: TRBJ2-2
D gene: TRBD1
clone size: once
V gene: TRBV9
CDR3 DNA: TGTGCCAGCAGCTTTTTCGGACAGGGTGGGGAGGAGCTGTTTTTT
CDR3 protein: CASSFFGQGGEELFF

J gene: TRBJ2-6
D gene: -
clone size: -
V gene: TRBV27
CDR3 DNA: TGTGCCAGCAGTCCGACCGTCCTCTCTGGGGCCAACGTCCTGACTTTC
CDR3 protein: CASSPTVLSGANVLTF

J gene: TRBJ2-1
D gene: -
clone size: -
V gene: TRBV28
CDR3 DNA: TGTGCCAGCAGTTTTTCCCCTCGTTTAGCCTCCTACAATGAGCAGTTCTTC
CDR3 protein: CASSFSPRLASYNEQFF

J gene: TRBJ2-1
D gene: TRBD1
clone size: -
V gene: TRBV12-5
CDR3 DNA: TGTGCTAGTGTCCCGGGACAGGGGCTCTACAATGAGCAGTTCTTC
CDR3 protein: CASVPGQGLYNEQFF

J gene: TRBJ1-2
D gene: -
clone size: -
V gene: TRBV4-1
CDR3 DNA: TGCGCCAGCAGCCAAGGGGACATGGGGGGCTACACCTTC
CDR3 protein: CASSQGDMGGYTF

J gene: TRBJ2-5
D gene: TRBD1
clone size: once
V gene: TRBV7-9
CDR3 DNA: TGTGCCAGCAGGGTGGACAGGGTCGAGACCCAGTACTTC
CDR3 protein: CASRVDRVETQYF

J gene: TRBJ2-2
D gene: -
clone size: -
V gene: TRBV27
CDR3 DNA: TGTGCCAGCAGTTTGAGGCTTCTCACCGGGGAGCTGTTTTTT
CDR3 protein: CASSLRLLTGELFF

J gene: TRBJ2-7
D gene: -
clone size: -
V gene: TRBV7-9
CDR3 DNA: TGTGCCAGCAGCTCACTGCGGGACTCCTCCTACGAGCAGTACTTC
CDR3 protein: CASSSLRDSSYEQYF

J gene: TRBJ1-1
D gene: -
clone size: -
V gene: TRBV11-2
CDR3 DNA: TGTGCCAGCAGCCCCGGCAGCGGACAGACTGAAGCTTTCTTT
CDR3 protein: CASSPGSGQTEAFF

J gene: TRBJ2-2
D gene: -
clone size: -
V gene: TRBV7-8
CDR3 DNA: TGTGCCAGCAGCTTATGGTTAGGTAGGGGAGGCACCGGGGAGCTGTTTTTT
CDR3 protein: CASSLWLGRGGTGELFF

J gene: TRBJ2-3
D gene: TRBD1
clone size: -
V gene: TRBV6-6
CDR3 DNA: TGTGCCAGCAGTTCACAGGGGGCGCCGACAGATACGCAGTATTTT
CDR3 protein: CASSSQGAPTDTQYF

J gene: TRBJ2-7
D gene: TRBD1
clone size: -
V gene: TRBV5-4
CDR3 DNA: TGTGCCAGCAGCTCCGGGACAGGGGGTTTCTACGAGCAGTACTTC
CDR3 protein: CASSSGTGGFYEQYF

J gene: TRBJ2-7
D gene: TRBD1
clone size: -
V gene: TRBV4-1
CDR3 DNA: TGCGCCAGCAGCCTTTCCGGGACAGACCCCCTCGAGCAGTACTTC
CDR3 protein: CASSLSGTDPLEQYF

J gene: TRBJ1-2
D gene: -
clone size: few
V gene: TRBV2
CDR3 DNA: TGTGCCAGCAGTGGCTATGGCTACACCTTC
CDR3 protein: CASSGYGYTF